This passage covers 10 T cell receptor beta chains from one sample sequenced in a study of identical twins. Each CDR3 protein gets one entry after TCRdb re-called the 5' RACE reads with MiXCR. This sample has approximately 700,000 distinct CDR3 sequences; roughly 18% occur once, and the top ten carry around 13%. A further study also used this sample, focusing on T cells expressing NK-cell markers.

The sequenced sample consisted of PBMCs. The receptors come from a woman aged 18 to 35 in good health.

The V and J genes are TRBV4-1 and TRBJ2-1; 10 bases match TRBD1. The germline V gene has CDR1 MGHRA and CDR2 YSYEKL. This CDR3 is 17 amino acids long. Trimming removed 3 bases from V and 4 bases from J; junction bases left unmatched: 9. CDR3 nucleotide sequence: TGCGCCAGCAGCCAGGGTCGTGGGGACAGGGGTTACAATGAGCAGTTCTTC. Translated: CASSQGRGDRGYNEQFF.

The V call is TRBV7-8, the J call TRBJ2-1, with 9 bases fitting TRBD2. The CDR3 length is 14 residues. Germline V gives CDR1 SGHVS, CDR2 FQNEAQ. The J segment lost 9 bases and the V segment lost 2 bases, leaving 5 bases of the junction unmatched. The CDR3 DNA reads TGTGCCAGCAGCTTACTCGGGACTAGCTTTGAGCAGTTCTTC. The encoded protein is CASSLLGTSFEQFF.

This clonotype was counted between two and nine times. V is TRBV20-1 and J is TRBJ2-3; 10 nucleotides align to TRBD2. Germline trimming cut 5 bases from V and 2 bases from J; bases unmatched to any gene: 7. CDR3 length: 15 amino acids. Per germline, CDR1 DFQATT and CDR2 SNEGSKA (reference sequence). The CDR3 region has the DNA TGCAGTGCTGCAGGACTAGCGGAGGTCACAGATACGCAGTATTTT. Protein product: CSAAGLAEVTDTQYF.

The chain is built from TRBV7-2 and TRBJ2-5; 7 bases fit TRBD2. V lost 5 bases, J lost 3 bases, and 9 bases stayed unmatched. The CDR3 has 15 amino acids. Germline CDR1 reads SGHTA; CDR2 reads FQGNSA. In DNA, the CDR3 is TGTGCCAGCAGCCTGAAGCGGGGAGGGGAAGAGACCCAGTACTTC. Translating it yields CASSLKRGGEETQYF.

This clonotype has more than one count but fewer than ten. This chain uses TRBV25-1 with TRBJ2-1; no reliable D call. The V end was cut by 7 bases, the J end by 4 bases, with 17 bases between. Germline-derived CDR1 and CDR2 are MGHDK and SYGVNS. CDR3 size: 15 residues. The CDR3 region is CASKLAGDQYNEQFF. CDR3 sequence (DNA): TGTGCCAGCAAACTCGCAGGAGACCAGTACAATGAGCAGTTCTTC.

Written as DNA, the CDR3 is TGCGCCAGCAGTCGACGGGACATTAAGTCCGGGGAGCTGTTTTTT. Protein product: CASSRRDIKSGELFF. The gene calls are TRBV5-1 and TRBJ2-2; TRBD1 is a possible D gene (6 bases). Trimming took off 5 bases at V and 6 bases at J, with 17 bases between the two ends. CDR3 length: 15 amino acids. CDR1 and CDR2 (germline): SGHRS, YFSETQ. Complete variable domain (other parts from reference TRBV5-1 and TRBJ2-2): KAGVTQTPRYLIKTRGQQVTLSCSPISGHRSVSWYQQTPGQGLQFLFEYFSETQRNKGNFPGRFSGRQFSNSRSEMNVSTLELGDSALYLCASSRRDIKSGELFFGEGSRLTVL.

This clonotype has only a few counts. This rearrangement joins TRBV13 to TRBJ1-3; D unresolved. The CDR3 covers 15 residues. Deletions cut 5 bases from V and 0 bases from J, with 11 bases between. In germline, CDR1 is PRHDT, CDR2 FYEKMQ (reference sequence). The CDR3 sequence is CASSRSDASGNTIYF. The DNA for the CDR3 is TGTGCCAGCAGCCGTAGTGACGCCTCTGGAAACACCATATATTTT.

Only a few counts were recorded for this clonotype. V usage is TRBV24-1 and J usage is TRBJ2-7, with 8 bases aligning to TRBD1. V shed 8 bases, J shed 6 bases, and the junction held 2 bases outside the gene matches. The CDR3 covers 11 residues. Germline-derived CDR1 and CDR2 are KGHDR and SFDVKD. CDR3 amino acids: CATTGGSEQYF. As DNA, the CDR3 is TGTGCCACCACAGGGGGCAGCGAGCAGTACTTC.

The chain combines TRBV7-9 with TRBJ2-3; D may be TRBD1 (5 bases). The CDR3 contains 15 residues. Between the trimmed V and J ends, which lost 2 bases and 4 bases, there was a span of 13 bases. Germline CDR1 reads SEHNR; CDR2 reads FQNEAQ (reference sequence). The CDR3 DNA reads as TGTGCCAGCAGCTTATCCGGAAAAGGGGCAGATACGCAGTATTTT. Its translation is CASSLSGKGADTQYF.

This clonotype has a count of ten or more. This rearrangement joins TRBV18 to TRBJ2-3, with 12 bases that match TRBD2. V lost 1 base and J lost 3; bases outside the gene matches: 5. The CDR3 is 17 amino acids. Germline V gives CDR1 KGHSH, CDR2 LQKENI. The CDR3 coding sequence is TGTGCCAGCTCACCACGGCTAGCGGGAGGGCCAACAGATACGCAGTATTTT. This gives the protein CASSPRLAGGPTDTQYF.